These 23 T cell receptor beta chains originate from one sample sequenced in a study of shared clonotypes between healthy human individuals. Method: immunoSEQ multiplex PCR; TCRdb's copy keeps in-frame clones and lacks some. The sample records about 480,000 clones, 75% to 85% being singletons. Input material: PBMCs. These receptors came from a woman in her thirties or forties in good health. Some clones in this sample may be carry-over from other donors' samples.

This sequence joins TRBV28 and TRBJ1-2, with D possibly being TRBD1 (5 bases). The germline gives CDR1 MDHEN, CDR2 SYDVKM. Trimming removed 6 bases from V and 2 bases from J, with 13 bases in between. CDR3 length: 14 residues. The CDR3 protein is CASRRDGSNYGYTF. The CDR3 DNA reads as TGTGCCAGCAGGAGGGACGGCTCCAACTATGGCTACACCTTC.

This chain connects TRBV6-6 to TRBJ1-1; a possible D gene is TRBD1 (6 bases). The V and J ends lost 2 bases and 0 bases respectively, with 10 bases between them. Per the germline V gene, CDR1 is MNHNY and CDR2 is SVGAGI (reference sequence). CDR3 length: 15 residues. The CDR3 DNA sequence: TGTGCCAGCAGTTACAAGACAGGTATGAACACTGAAGCTTTCTTT. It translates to CASSYKTGMNTEAFF.

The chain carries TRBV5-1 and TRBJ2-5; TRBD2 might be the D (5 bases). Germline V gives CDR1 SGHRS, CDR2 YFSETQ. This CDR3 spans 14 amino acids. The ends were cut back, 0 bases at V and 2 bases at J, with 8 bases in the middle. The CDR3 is CASSLAGVQETQYF. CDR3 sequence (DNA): TGCGCCAGCAGCTTGGCCGGGGTACAAGAGACCCAGTACTTC. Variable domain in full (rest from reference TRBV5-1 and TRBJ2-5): KAGVTQTPRYLIKTRGQQVTLSCSPISGHRSVSWYQQTPGQGLQFLFEYFSETQRNKGNFPGRFSGRQFSNSRSEMNVSTLELGDSALYLCASSLAGVQETQYFGPGTRLLVL.

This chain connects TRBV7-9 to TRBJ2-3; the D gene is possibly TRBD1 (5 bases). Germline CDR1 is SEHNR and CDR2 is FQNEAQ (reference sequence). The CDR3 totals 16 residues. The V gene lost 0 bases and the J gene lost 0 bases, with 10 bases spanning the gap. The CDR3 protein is CASSLARATSTDTQYF. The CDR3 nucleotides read TGTGCCAGCAGCTTAGCCAGGGCGACTAGCACAGATACGCAGTATTTT.

CDR3 amino acids: CASSLNDRSTEAFF. The DNA for the CDR3 is TGTGCCAGCTCGCTAAACGACAGGAGCACTGAAGCTTTCTTT. V gene TRBV18 combines with J gene TRBJ1-1; maybe TRBD1 (6 bases). V was clipped by 6 bases and J by 4 bases, with 15 bases between them. Per the germline V gene, CDR1 is KGHSH and CDR2 is LQKENI. The CDR3 totals 14 residues.

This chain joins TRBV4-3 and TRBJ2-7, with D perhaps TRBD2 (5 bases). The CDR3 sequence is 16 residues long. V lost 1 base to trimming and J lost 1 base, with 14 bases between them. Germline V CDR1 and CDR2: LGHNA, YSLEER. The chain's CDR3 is CASSQVLLGSSYEQYF. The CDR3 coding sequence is TGCGCCAGCAGCCAAGTTCTATTAGGGAGTTCCTACGAGCAGTACTTC.

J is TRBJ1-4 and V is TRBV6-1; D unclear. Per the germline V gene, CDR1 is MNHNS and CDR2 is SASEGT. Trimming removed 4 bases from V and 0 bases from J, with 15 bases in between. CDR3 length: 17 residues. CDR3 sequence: CASSGFGSQATNEKLFF. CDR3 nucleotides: TGTGCCAGCAGTGGATTCGGGAGTCAGGCAACTAATGAAAAACTGTTTTTT.

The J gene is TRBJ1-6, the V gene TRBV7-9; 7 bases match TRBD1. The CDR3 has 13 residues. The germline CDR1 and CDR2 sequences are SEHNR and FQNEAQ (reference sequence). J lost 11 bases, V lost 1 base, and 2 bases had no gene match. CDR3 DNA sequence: TGTGCCAGCAGCTTAGGAACAGGGGCACCCCTCCACTTT. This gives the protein CASSLGTGAPLHF.

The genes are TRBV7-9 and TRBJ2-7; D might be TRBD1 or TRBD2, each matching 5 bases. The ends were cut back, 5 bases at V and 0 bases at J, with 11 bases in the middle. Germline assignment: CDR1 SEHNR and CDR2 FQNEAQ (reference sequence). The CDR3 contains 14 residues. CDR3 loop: CASSPLGDSYEQYF. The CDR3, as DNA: TGTGCCAGCAGCCCCTTGGGGGACTCCTACGAGCAGTACTTC.

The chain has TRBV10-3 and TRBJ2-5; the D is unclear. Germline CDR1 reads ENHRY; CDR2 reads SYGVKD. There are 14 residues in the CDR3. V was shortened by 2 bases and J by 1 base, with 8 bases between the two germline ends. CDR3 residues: CAISEGPLQETQYF. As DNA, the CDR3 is TGTGCCATCAGTGAGGGACCACTCCAAGAGACCCAGTACTTC.

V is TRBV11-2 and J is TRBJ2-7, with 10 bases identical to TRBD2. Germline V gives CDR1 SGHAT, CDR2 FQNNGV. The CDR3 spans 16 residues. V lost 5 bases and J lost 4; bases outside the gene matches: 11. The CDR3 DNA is TGTGCCAGCAGCCTGGGAGCTAGCGGGAGCCGGTACGAGCAGTACTTC. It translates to CASSLGASGSRYEQYF.

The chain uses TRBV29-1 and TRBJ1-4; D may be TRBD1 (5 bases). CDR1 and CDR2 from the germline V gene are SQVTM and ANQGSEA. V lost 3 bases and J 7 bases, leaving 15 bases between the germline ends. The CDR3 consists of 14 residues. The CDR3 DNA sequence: TGCAGCGTTGATATGGACACCGAAGGTGAAAAACTGTTTTTT. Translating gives CSVDMDTEGEKLFF.

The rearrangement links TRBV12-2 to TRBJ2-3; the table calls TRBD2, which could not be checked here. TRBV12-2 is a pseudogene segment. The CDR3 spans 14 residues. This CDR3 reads CASRATSGTDTQYF. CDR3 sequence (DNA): TGTGCAAGTCGCGCAACTAGCGGCACAGATACGCAGTATTTT.

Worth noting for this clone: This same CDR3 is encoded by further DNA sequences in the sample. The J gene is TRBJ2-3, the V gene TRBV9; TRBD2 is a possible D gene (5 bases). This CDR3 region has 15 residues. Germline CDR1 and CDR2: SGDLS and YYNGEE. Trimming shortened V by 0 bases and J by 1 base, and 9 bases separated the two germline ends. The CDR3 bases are TGTGCCAGCAGCGTAGCGGGGAGCGGCACAGATACGCAGTATTTT. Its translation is CASSVAGSGTDTQYF.

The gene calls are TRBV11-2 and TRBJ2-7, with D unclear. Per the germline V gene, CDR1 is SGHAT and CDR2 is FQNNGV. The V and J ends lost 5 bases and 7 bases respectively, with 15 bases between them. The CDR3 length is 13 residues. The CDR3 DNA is TGTGCCAGCAGCCCGTCGACCCCTGGTGAGCAGTACTTC. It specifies CASSPSTPGEQYF.

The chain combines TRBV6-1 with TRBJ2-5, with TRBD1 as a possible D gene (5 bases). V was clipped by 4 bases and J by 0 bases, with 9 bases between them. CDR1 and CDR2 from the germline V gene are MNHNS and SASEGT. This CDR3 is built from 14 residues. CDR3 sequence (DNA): TGTGCCAGCAGTGCGACAGCAAACCAAGAGACCCAGTACTTC. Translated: CASSATANQETQYF.

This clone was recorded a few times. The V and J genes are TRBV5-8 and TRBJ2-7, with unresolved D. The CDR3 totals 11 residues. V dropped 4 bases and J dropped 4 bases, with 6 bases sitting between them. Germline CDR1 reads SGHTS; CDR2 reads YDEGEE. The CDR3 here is CASSRLYEQYF. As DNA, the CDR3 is TGTGCCAGCAGCCGGTTATACGAGCAGTACTTC.

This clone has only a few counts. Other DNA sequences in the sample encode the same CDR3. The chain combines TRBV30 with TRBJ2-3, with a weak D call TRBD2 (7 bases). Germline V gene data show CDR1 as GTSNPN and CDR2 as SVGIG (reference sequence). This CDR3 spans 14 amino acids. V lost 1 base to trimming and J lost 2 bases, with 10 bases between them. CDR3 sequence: CAWSGGGPTDTQYF. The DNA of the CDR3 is TGTGCCTGGAGTGGGGGGGGCCCCACAGATACGCAGTATTTT.

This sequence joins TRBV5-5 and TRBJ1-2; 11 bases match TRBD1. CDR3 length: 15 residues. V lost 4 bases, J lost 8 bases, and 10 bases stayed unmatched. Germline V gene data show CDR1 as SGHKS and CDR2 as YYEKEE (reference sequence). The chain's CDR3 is CASSRPGQGAHGYTF. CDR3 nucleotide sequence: TGTGCCAGCAGCCGACCCGGACAGGGGGCTCACGGCTACACCTTC. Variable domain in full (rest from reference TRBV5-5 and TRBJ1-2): DAGVTQSPTHLIKTRGQQVTLRCSPISGHKSVSWYQQVLGQGPQFIFQYYEKEERGRGNFPDRFSARQFPNYSSELNVNALLLGDSALYLCASSRPGQGAHGYTFGSGTRLTVV.

CDR3 loop: CASSLRQVPRLYGYTF. The CDR3 nucleotides read TGTGCCAGCTCACTACGACAGGTCCCACGGCTGTATGGCTACACCTTC. V gene TRBV18 combines with J gene TRBJ1-2, with D possibly TRBD1 on 6 matching bases. Trimming took 4 bases from V and 5 from J, leaving 20 bases between them. This CDR3 region has 16 residues. Germline CDR1 KGHSH, CDR2 LQKENI.

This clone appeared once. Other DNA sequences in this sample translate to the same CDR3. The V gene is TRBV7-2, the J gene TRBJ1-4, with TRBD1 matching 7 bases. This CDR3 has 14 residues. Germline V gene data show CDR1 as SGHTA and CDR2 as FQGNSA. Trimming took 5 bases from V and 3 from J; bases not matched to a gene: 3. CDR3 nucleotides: TGTGCCAGCAGCCCCGGGACAGCTAATGAAAAACTGTTTTTT. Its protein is CASSPGTANEKLFF.

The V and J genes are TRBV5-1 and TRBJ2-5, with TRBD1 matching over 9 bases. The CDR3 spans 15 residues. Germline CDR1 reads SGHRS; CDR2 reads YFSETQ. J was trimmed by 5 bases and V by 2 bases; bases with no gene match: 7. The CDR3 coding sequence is TGCGCCAGCAGCTTTACAGGGGGCTCGTACGAGACCCAGTACTTC. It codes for CASSFTGGSYETQYF.

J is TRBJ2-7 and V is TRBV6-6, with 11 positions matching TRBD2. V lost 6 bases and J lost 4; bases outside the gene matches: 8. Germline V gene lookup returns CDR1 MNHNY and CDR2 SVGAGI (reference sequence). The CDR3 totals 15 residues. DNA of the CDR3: TGTGCCAGCAGACCAGGGACTAGCGGCAGGTACGAGCAGTACTTC. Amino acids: CASRPGTSGRYEQYF.